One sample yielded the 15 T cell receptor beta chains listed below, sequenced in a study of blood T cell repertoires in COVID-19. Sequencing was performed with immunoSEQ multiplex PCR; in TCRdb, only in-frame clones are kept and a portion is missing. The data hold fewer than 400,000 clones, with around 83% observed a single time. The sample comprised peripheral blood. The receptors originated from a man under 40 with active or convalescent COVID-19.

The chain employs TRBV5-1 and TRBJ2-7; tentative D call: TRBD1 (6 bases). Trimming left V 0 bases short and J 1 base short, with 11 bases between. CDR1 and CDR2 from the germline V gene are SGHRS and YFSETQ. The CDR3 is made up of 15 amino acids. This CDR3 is CASSLADRASYEQYF. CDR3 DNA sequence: TGCGCCAGCAGCTTGGCGGACAGAGCTTCCTACGAGCAGTACTTC.

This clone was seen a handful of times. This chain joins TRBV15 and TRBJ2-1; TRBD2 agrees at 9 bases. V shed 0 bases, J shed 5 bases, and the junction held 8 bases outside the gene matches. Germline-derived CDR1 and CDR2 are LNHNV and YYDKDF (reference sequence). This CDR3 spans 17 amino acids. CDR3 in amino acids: CATSRDLAAGGHNEQFF. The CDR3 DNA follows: TGTGCCACCAGCAGAGATCTAGCGGCGGGGGGGCACAATGAGCAGTTCTTC.

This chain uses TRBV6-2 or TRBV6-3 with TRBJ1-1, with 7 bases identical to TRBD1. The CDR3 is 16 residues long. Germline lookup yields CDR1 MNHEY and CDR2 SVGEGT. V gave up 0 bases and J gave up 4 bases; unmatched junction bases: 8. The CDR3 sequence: CASSYSGRGLSTEAFF. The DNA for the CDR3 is TGTGCCAGCAGTTACTCGGGCAGGGGGTTGAGCACTGAAGCTTTCTTT.

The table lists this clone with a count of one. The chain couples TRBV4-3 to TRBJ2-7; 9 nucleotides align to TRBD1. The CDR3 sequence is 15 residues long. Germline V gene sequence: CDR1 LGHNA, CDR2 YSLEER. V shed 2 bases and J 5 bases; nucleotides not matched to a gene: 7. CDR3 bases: TGCGCCAGCAGCCAATCATGGACAGGGGACCACGAGCAGTACTTC. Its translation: CASSQSWTGDHEQYF.

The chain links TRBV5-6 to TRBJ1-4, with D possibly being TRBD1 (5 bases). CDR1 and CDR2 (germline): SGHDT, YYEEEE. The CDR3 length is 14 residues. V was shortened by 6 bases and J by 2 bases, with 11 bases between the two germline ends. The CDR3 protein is CASTGGATNEKLFF. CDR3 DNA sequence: TGTGCCAGCACCGGAGGGGCGACTAATGAAAAACTGTTTTTT.

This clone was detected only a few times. This chain's CDR3 is CSVNRGLSEKLFF. DNA of the CDR3: TGCAGCGTTAACAGGGGGCTTAGTGAAAAACTGTTTTTT. This sequence joins TRBV29-1 and TRBJ1-4, with 9 positions matching TRBD1. CDR1 and CDR2 from the germline V gene are SQVTM and ANQGSEA. J was trimmed by 7 bases and V by 5 bases; bases with no gene match: 5. The CDR3 extends over 13 amino acids.

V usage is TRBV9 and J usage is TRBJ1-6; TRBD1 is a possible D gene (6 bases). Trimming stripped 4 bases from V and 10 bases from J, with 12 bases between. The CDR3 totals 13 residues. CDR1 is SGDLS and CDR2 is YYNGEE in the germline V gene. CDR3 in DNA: TGTGCCAGCAGCCCAGCAGGGGAATCACCCCTCCACTTT. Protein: CASSPAGESPLHF.

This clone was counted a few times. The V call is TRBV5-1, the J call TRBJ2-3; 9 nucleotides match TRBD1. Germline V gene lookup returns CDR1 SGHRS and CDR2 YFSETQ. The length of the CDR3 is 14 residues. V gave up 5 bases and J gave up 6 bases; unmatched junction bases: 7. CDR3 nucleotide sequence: TGCGCCAGCAGTACCGGGACAGGGATTGATACGCAGTATTTT. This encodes CASSTGTGIDTQYF.

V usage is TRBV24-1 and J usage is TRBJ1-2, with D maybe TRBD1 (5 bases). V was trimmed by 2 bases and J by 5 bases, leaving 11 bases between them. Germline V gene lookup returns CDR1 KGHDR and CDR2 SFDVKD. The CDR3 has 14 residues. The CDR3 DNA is TGTGCCACCAGTGATTCCCGGGACTGGTATGGCTACACCTTC. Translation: CATSDSRDWYGYTF.

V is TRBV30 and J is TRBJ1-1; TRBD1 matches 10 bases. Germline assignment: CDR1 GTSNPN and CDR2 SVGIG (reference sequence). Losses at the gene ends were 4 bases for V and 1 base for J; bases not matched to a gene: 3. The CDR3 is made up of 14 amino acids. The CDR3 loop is CAWTRDRGNTEAFF. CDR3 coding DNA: TGTGCCTGGACCCGGGACAGGGGGAACACTGAAGCTTTCTTT.

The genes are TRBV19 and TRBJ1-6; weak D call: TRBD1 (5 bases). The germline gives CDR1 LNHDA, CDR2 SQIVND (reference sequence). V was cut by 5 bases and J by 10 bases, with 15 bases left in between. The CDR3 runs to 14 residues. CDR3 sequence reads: CASSLQGAKSPLHF. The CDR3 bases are TGTGCCAGTAGTCTCCAAGGGGCGAAGTCACCCCTCCACTTT.

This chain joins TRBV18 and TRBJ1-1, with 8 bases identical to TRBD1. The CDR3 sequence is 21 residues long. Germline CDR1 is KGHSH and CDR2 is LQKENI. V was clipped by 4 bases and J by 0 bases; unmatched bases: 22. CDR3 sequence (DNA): TGTGCCAGCTCACTTTACTCAGGCCTTCTCGGACAGGGAGAAATGAACACTGAAGCTTTCTTT. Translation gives CASSLYSGLLGQGEMNTEAFF.

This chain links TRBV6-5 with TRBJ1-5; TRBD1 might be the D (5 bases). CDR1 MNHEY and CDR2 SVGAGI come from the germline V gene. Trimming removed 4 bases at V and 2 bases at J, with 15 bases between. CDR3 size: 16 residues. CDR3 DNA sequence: TGTGCCAGCAGTTTAACCCCGGGAGGGGGCAATCAGCCCCAGCATTTT. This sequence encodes CASSLTPGGGNQPQHF.

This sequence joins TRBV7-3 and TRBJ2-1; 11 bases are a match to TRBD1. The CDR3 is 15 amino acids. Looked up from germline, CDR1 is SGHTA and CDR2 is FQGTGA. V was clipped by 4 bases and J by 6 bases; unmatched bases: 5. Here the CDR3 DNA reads TGTGCCAGCAGCTACGGACAGGGGGCGATCAATGAGCAGTTCTTC. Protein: CASSYGQGAINEQFF.

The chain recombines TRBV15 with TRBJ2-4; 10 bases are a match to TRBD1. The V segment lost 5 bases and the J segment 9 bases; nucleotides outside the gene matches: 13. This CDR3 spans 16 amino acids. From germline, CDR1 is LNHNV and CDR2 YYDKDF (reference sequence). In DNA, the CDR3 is TGTGCCACCAGCCGCCGGGGGGGACAGGGGATTCGCATTCAGTACTTC. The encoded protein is CATSRRGGQGIRIQYF.